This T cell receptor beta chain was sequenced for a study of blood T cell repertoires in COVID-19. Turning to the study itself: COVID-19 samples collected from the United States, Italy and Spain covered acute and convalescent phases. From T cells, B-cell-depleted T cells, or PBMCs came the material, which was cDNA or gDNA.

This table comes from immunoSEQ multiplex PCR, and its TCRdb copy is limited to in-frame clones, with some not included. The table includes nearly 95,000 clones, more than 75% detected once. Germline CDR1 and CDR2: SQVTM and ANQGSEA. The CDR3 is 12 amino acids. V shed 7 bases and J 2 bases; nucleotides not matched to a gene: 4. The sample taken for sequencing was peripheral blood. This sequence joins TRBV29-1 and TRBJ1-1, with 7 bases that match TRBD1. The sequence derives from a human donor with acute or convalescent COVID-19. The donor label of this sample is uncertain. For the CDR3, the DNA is TGCAGCGCGGGACAGTTAAACACTGAAGCTTTCTTT. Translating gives CSAGQLNTEAFF.